These T cell receptor beta chains were read from a single sample in a study of cytomegalovirus exposure and HLA in healthy donors. TCRdb keeps only in-frame clones here, not all; method: immunoSEQ multiplex PCR. The repertoire holds approximately 150,000 clones, about 80% seen once, with roughly 1.3% in the top ten. The sample taken for sequencing was PBMCs. These receptors came from a woman aged 45 to 65 in good health and CMV-seronegative. Both conserved end residues are part of each CDR3. Fields, in order: clone size, V gene, J gene, D gene, CDR3 DNA, CDR3 protein. The D gene is left open where the match is weak. Size is stated for part of the rows, as once, few or many counts, or as a class when the clone is expanded.

>.|TRBV29-1|TRBJ2-7|.
TGCAGCGTTATCAGGGGTTACGAGCAGTACTTC
CSVIRGYEQYF
>once|TRBV5-4|TRBJ2-7|TRBD1
TGTGCCAGCAGCGATGACAGGGGGCCCCACGAGCAGTACTTC
CASSDDRGPHEQYF
>.|TRBV5-5|TRBJ1-1|TRBD1
TGTGCCAGCAGCTCGGGACAGGGGACCGTGAACACTGAAGCTTTCTTT
CASSSGQGTVNTEAFF
>few|TRBV7-8|TRBJ2-7|.
TGTGCCAGCAGCTTAGAAGCAGGGTCAACCTACGAGCAGTACTTC
CASSLEAGSTYEQYF
>.|TRBV29-1|TRBJ2-4|.
TGCAGCGTAGGGACATTAGCCAAAAACATTCAGTACTTC
CSVGTLAKNIQYF
>.|TRBV19|TRBJ1-1|TRBD1
TGTGCCAGTAGTATCGCGGGACAGCCGAACACTGAAGCTTTCTTT
CASSIAGQPNTEAFF
>.|TRBV7-3|TRBJ2-7|TRBD1
TGTGCCAGCAGCCCAGACAGGGCCGACGGGATGGAGCAGTACTTC
CASSPDRADGMEQYF
>.|TRBV15|TRBJ1-5|.
TGTGCCACCAGCAGGGGGGGGAACAATCAGCCCCAGCATTTT
CATSRGGNNQPQHF
>.|TRBV19|TRBJ2-5|TRBD2
TGTGCCAGTAGTATACAGGGCGGGGGGGCCCTCCAAGAGACCCAGTACTTC
CASSIQGGGALQETQYF
>.|TRBV9|TRBJ2-5|.
TGTGCCAGCAGCGTAAGGGGGGAGACCCAGTACTTC
CASSVRGETQYF
>.|TRBV25-1|TRBJ2-3|.
TGTGCCAGCAGTGACCCAGGTTGGGGCACAGATACGCAGTATTTT
CASSDPGWGTDTQYF
>.|TRBV5-1|TRBJ2-1|.
TGCGCCAGCAGCTTGGGGACTGTTAGAAATGACAATGAGCAGTTCTTC
CASSLGTVRNDNEQFF
>.|TRBV4-3|TRBJ2-1|.
TGCGCCAGCAGCCAAGCCCCTTCCCCGAGGAATGAGCAGTTCTTC
CASSQAPSPRNEQFF
>.|TRBV30|TRBJ2-2|TRBD1
TGTGCCCTTGACAGGGTGGGATCCGGGGAGCTGTTTTTT
CALDRVGSGELFF
>.|TRBV5-1|TRBJ1-1|TRBD1
TGCGCCAGCAGCTTTCCGGGACAGGGGATGGCTGAAGCTTTCTTT
CASSFPGQGMAEAFF
>.|TRBV4-2|TRBJ2-7|.
TGTGCCAGCAGCCAAAACAGCAACTCCTACGAGCAGTACTTC
CASSQNSNSYEQYF
>.|TRBV9|TRBJ2-1|TRBD2
TGTGCCAGCAGCGGACTAGCGGGAGCAGGTGAGCAGTTCTTC
CASSGLAGAGEQFF
>.|TRBV5-5|TRBJ1-4|.
TGTGCCAGCACCAGCTTCGGGCAGGGAAAACTGTTTTTT
CASTSFGQGKLFF
>.|TRBV28|TRBJ1-3|TRBD1
TGTGCCAGCAGTCCCCAGGGGGCCGACCCGAGAGACACCATATATTTT
CASSPQGADPRDTIYF
>.|TRBV6-5|TRBJ2-7|TRBD1
TGTGCCAGCAGTTACGGGGGACAGGGGAATGAGCAGTACTTC
CASSYGGQGNEQYF
>.|TRBV5-4|TRBJ2-7|TRBD1
TGTGCCAGCAGGGGACAGGGTGCCTACGAGCAGTACTTC
CASRGQGAYEQYF
>.|TRBV4-2|TRBJ1-2|.
TGTGCCAGCAGCCAAGATCGGGATGCCTATGGCTACACCTTC
CASSQDRDAYGYTF
>.|TRBV9|TRBJ1-1|.
TGTGCCAGCAGCGTAGACCCTAATTCGGTCGCTCCGAACACTGAAGCTTTCTTT
CASSVDPNSVAPNTEAFF
>.|TRBV11-3|TRBJ2-5|TRBD1
TGTGCCAGCAGCTCAATGGACAGGGGGGCTCGGGAGACCCAGTACTTC
CASSSMDRGARETQYF
>.|TRBV18|TRBJ2-5|.
TGTGCCAGCTCACGGGGGGAAGAGACCCAGTACTTC
CASSRGEETQYF
>.|TRBV5-1|TRBJ2-7|TRBD2
TGCGCCAGCACCCTGGGCGGGGGGTACAACGAGCAGTACTTC
CASTLGGGYNEQYF
>.|TRBV7-6|TRBJ2-1|TRBD2
TGTGCCAGCGCCTCGTACGGTGGACTAGCGGGTTATGAGCAGTTCTTC
CASASYGGLAGYEQFF
>.|TRBV4-1|TRBJ1-4|.
TGCGCCAGCAGCCAAGATCCCGGACAGAGTGAAAAACTGTTTTTT
CASSQDPGQSEKLFF
>.|TRBV5-1|TRBJ2-3|.
TGCGCCAGCAGCCCACCTGACAGAAAGGATACGCAGTATTTT
CASSPPDRKDTQYF
>.|TRBV10-3|TRBJ2-1|.
TGTGCCATCAGTGAGCAGGGGTTAGGGGTCTACAATGAGCAGTTCTTC
CAISEQGLGVYNEQFF
>.|TRBV7-2|TRBJ2-1|.
TGTGCCAGCAGCCTCAGGACAACTAATGAGCAGTTCTTC
CASSLRTTNEQFF
>.|TRBV28|TRBJ2-7|.
TGTGCCAGCAGTTTGGTGTCAGGGCCCAACTACGAGCAGTACTTC
CASSLVSGPNYEQYF
>.|TRBV2|TRBJ2-7|TRBD2
TGTGCCAGCTTGAGGGGGAACGCCGGGACTAGCGGGACCTACGAGCAGTACTTC
CASLRGNAGTSGTYEQYF
>.|TRBV19|TRBJ1-1|.
TGTGCCAGTATACCTCCGGGGGGGACCACTGAAGCTTTCTTT
CASIPPGGTTEAFF
>.|TRBV6-5|TRBJ1-1|.
TGTGCCAGCAGTTACTCTAGACAGGAATTCACTGAAGCTTTCTTT
CASSYSRQEFTEAFF
>.|TRBV5-4|TRBJ1-2|.
TGTGCCAGCGGGCCGGGGGGGGACTATGGCTACACCTTC
CASGPGGDYGYTF
>few|TRBV15|TRBJ1-3|.
TGTGCCACCCGGGGACAACCTTCTGGAAACACCATATATTTT
CATRGQPSGNTIYF
>few|TRBV28|TRBJ2-5|TRBD2
TGTGCCAGCAGTCGACTAGCGGGGGCCCAAGAGACCCAGTACTTC
CASSRLAGAQETQYF
>.|TRBV6-4|TRBJ2-1|TRBD1
TGTGCCAGCAGTGACCAACCGGGACAGGGGTCCAATGAGCAGTTCTTC
CASSDQPGQGSNEQFF
>.|TRBV5-1|TRBJ1-1|TRBD1
TGCGCCAGCCGGGGAGGACAGGGAGGCACTGAAGCTTTCTTT
CASRGGQGGTEAFF
>.|TRBV29-1|TRBJ2-7|.
TGCAGCGTTCGGGAGTCCTACGAGCAGTACTTC
CSVRESYEQYF
>.|TRBV5-1|TRBJ2-3|.
TGCGCCAGCAGTCCCCGGGCAGATACGCAGTATTTT
CASSPRADTQYF
>.|TRBV5-1|TRBJ1-1|.
TGCGCCAGCAGCCCTATCACGTTCCAAAACACTGAAGCTTTCTTT
CASSPITFQNTEAFF
>.|TRBV15|TRBJ2-7|TRBD2
TGTGCCACCAGCACGGGAGGGTTCTCCTACGAGCAGTACTTC
CATSTGGFSYEQYF
>.|TRBV19|TRBJ1-6|TRBD1
TGTGCCAGTAGTGGAGACAGGGTCGGCAATTCACCCCTCCACTTT
CASSGDRVGNSPLHF
>.|TRBV28|TRBJ1-1|.
TGTGCCAGCAGCCCCATCTGGCAGAAAGCTTTCTTT
CASSPIWQKAFF
>.|TRBV4-1|TRBJ2-2|TRBD2
TGCGCCAGCAGCCAATTAGCGGGGGGGGAGCTGTTTTTT
CASSQLAGGELFF
>.|TRBV5-1|TRBJ2-3|TRBD2
TGCGCCAGCAGCTTAACACTAGCGGGGGCCGCAGATACGCAGTATTTT
CASSLTLAGAADTQYF
>.|TRBV2|TRBJ2-1|.
TGTGCCAGCAGTGATCTACCCTACAATGAGCAGTTCTTC
CASSDLPYNEQFF
>.|TRBV5-1|TRBJ2-2|.
TGCGCCAGCAGCTTGGTGAGGCAGGGAGGCGGGGAGCTGTTTTTT
CASSLVRQGGGELFF
>.|TRBV19|TRBJ1-1|TRBD1
TGTGCCAGTACCCTGGGGACAGGGGCCATGAACACTGAAGCTTTCTTT
CASTLGTGAMNTEAFF
>few|TRBV7-8|TRBJ1-1|TRBD1
TGTGCCAGCAGCTTAGCGGGACAGGGGAGTAAAGCTTTCTTT
CASSLAGQGSKAFF
>.|TRBV6-5|TRBJ2-2|TRBD2
TGTGCCAGCAGAGAGCGGGGTGGTACCGGGGAGCTGTTTTTT
CASRERGGTGELFF
>.|TRBV6-4|TRBJ1-1|.
TGTGCCAGCAGTGAACAGGGCGGGAGCACTGAAGCTTTCTTT
CASSEQGGSTEAFF
>.|TRBV4-3|TRBJ1-1|TRBD1
TGCGCCAGCAGGGACAGGGCGAACACTGAAGCTTTCTTT
CASRDRANTEAFF
>.|TRBV4-1|TRBJ2-7|TRBD2
TGCGCCAGCAGCCTAACCGGGACTAGCGGCGAGCAGTACTTC
CASSLTGTSGEQYF
>once|TRBV28|TRBJ1-2|TRBD1
TGTGCCAGCAGTCCTCTGGGACAGGGAGCTAACTATGGCTACACCTTC
CASSPLGQGANYGYTF